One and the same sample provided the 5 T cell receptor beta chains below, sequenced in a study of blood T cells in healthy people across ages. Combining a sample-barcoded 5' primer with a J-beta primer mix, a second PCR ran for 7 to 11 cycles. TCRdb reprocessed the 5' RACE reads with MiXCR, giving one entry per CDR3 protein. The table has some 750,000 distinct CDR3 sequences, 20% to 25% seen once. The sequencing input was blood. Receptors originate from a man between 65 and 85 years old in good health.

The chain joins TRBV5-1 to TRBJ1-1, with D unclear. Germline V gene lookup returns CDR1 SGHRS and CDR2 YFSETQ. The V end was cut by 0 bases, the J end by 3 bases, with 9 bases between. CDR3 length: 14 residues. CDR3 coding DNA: TGCGCCAGCAGCTTGGGTCAGATCTACACTGAAGCTTTCTTT. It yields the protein CASSLGQIYTEAFF. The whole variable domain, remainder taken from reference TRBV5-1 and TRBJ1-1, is KAGVTQTPRYLIKTRGQQVTLSCSPISGHRSVSWYQQTPGQGLQFLFEYFSETQRNKGNFPGRFSGRQFSNSRSEMNVSTLELGDSALYLCASSLGQIYTEAFFGQGTRLTVV.

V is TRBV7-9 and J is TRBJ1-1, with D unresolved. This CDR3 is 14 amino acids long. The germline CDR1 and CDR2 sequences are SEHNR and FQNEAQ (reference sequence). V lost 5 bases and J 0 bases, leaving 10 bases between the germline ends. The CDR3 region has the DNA TGTGCCAGCAGCCCCAATCGGATGAACACTGAAGCTTTCTTT. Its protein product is CASSPNRMNTEAFF.

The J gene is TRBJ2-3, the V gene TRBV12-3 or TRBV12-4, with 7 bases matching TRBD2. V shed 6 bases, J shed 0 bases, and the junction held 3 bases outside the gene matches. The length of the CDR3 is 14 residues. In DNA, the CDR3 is TGTGCCAGCAGACCAGCGGGGAGCACAGATACGCAGTATTTT. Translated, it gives CASRPAGSTDTQYF.

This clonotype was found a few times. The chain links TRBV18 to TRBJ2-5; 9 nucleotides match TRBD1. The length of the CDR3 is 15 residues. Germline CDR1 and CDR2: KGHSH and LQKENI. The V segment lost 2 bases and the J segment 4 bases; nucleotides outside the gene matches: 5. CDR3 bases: TGTGCCAGCTCACCAGGACAGGGGACTGTAGAGACCCAGTACTTC. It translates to CASSPGQGTVETQYF.

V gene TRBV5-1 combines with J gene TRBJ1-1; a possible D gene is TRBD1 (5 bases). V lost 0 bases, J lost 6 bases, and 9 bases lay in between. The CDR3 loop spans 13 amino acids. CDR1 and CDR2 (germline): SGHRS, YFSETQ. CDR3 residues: CASSLVGESEAFF. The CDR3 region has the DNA TGCGCCAGCAGCTTGGTAGGGGAATCTGAAGCTTTCTTT.